A selection of T cell receptor beta chains follows, all from one sample in a study of blood T cell repertoires in COVID-19. Profiling relied on immunoSEQ multiplex PCR, and the TCRdb table lists in-frame clones only, not all of them. The sample gives about 180,000 clones, approximately 90% of which show up once; roughly 2.9% is in the top ten. Sequenced input: peripheral blood. The receptors here all came from a woman under 40 with active or convalescent COVID-19. The conserved cysteine and the conserved F or W are not part of the CDR3 here.

>12|TRBV13|TRBJ2-7
ASSLGRSSYEQY
>12|TRBV27|TRBJ2-7
ASRQDRSLYEQY
>12|TRBV7-8|TRBJ1-1
ASSFRRAGTEAF
>11|TRBV12-3/TRBV12-4|TRBJ2-7
ASLKEFNYEQY
>12|TRBV28|TRBJ1-2
ASSIRSGHYGYT
>14|TRBV5-6|TRBJ1-5
ASSLGFGVGNQPQH
>13|TRBV4-1|TRBJ2-1
ASSQTALPYNEQF
>9|TRBV10-3|TRBJ1-5
AISESGSQH
>13|TRBV28|TRBJ1-6
ASSLGGTGGSPLH
>13|TRBV6-5|TRBJ2-5
ASSYSRERGETQY
>15|TRBV7-9|TRBJ2-5
ASSSGLAGGRQETQY
>13|TRBV28|TRBJ1-6
ASSFPGTGDSPLH
>13|TRBV12-1|TRBJ2-7
ASSKGSRLWVRQY
>15|TRBV5-1|TRBJ2-1
ASSLGGLAGGDNEQF
>13|TRBV19|TRBJ1-6
ASSVYRGENSPLH
>13|TRBV11-2|TRBJ2-7
ASSYLRDRSHEQY
>12|TRBV2|TRBJ1-2
ASSEADRGYGYT
>13|TRBV27|TRBJ2-5
ASSTNGQNLGTQY
>13|TRBV6-5|TRBJ2-5
ASSSGQGAVETQY
>14|TRBV5-6|TRBJ1-6
ASSLAGQGVSSPLH
>14|TRBV7-9|TRBJ2-3
ASSIQLAAFTDTQY
>14|TRBV24-1|TRBJ2-2
ATRGTSGANTGELF
>11|TRBV29-1|TRBJ2-7
SGRGGGTYEQY
>13|TRBV5-1|TRBJ1-4
ASSLRTGGDEKLF
>14|TRBV7-9|TRBJ1-4
ASSATSGRGSQKLF
>13|TRBV19|TRBJ1-5
ASRRGQGPNQPQH
>14|TRBV5-4|TRBJ2-5
ASSFRLAGPGGTQY
>11|TRBV2|TRBJ1-1
ASSGRGITEAF
>14|TRBV7-9|TRBJ1-5
ASTKSGTGVDQPQH
>16|TRBV4-2|TRBJ2-1
ASSQVGGASGSYNEQF
>12|TRBV27|TRBJ2-7
ASTSGTKSYEQY
>14|TRBV19|TRBJ2-2
ASSIRAGMVTGELF
>14|TRBV13|TRBJ2-7
ASSLLGTGVPYEQY
>14|TRBV10-1|TRBJ1-1
ASSEGGTGRGSEAF
>14|TRBV11-2|TRBJ2-1
ASSPQTSGVYNEQF
>13|TRBV27|TRBJ2-1
ASSSGTSGYNEQF
>17|TRBV4-1|TRBJ2-3
ASSQALGPGRGRTDTQY
>12|TRBV27|TRBJ2-5
ASSYLGGKETQY
>13|TRBV9|TRBJ1-2
ASSVLPGEDYGYT
>8|TRBV28|TRBJ2-7
LLRVYEQY